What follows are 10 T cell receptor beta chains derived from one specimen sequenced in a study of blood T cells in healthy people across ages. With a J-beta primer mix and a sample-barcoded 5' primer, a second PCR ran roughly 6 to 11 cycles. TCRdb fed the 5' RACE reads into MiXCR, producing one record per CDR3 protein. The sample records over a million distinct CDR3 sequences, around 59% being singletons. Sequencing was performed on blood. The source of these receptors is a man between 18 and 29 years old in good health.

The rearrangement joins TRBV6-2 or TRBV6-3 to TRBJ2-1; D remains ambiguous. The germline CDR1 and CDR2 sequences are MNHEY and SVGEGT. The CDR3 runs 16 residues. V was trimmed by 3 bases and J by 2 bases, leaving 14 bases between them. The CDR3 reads CASSYLTASPYNEQFF. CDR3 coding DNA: TGTGCCAGCAGTTATCTCACAGCTTCCCCCTACAATGAGCAGTTCTTC.

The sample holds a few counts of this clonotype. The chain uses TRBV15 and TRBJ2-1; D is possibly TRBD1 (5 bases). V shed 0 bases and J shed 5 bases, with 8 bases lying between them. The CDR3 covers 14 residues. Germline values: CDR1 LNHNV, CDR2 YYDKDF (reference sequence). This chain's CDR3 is CATSRDLRDNEQFF. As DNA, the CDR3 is TGTGCCACCAGCAGAGATCTCAGGGACAATGAGCAGTTCTTC.

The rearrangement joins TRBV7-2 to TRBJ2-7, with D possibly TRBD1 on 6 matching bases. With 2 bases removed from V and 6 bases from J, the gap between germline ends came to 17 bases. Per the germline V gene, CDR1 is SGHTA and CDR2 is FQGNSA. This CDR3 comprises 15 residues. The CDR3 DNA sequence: TGTGCCAGCAGCTTACGTAACGGACAGTTCGCCGAGCAGTACTTC. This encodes CASSLRNGQFAEQYF.

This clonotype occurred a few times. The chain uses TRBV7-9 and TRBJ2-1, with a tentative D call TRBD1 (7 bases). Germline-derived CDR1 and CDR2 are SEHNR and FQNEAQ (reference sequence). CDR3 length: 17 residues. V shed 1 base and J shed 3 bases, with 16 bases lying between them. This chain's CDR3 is CASSLGWEDRNYNEQFF. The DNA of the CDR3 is TGTGCCAGCAGCTTAGGATGGGAGGACAGGAACTACAATGAGCAGTTCTTC.

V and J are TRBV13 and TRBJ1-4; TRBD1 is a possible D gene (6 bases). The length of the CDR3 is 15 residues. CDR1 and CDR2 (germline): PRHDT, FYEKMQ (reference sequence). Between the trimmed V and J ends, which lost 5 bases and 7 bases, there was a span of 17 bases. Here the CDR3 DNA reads TGTGCCAGCAGCCTGAGGGGCAGGGGTGGTGAAAAACTGTTTTTT. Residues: CASSLRGRGGEKLFF.

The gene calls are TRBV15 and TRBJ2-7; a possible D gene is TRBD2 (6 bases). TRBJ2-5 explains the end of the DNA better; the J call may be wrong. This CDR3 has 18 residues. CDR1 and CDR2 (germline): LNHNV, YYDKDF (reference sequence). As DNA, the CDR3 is TGTGCCACCAGCAGCAACCGGGACTCAGACCCCCTTTCAGAGACCCAGTACTTC. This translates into CATSSNRDSDPLSETQYF.

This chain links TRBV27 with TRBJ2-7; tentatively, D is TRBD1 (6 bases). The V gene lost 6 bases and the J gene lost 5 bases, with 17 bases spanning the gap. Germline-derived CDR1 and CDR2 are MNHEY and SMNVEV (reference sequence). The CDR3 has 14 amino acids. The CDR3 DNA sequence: TGTGCCAGCAGATACTACACAGGGACCCACGAGCAGTACTTC. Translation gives CASRYYTGTHEQYF.

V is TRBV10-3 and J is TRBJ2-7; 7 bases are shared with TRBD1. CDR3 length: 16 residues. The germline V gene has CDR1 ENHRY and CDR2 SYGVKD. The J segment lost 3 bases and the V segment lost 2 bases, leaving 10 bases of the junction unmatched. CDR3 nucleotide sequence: TGTGCCATCAGTGAGGACAGGGCCCTACCCCACTACGAGCAGTACTTC. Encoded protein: CAISEDRALPHYEQYF.

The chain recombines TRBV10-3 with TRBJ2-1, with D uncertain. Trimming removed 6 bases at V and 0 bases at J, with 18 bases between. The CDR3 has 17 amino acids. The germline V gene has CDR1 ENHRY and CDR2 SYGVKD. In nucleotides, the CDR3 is TGTGCCATCAGGGCGGATCGCGGTCAAAACTCCTACAATGAGCAGTTCTTC. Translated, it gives CAIRADRGQNSYNEQFF.

The CDR3 is CASKGVGTEAFF. In DNA form, the CDR3 reads TGTGCCAGCAAGGGGGTCGGCACTGAAGCTTTCTTT. V is TRBV27 and J is TRBJ1-1; perhaps TRBD1 as D (6 bases). The V and J ends lost 7 bases and 4 bases respectively, with 10 bases between them. Per the germline V gene, CDR1 is MNHEY and CDR2 is SMNVEV (reference sequence). This CDR3 region has 12 residues.